Included here is one TCR beta chain sequence, with context. Its antigen is undetermined. This CDR3 comprises 16 residues. Trimming at V came to 5 bases and at J to 4 bases, leaving 7 bases not matched to a gene. From germline, CDR1 is SGHRS and CDR2 YFSETQ. Survey level was the resolution at which the v3.0 immunoSEQ assay ran. The data were produced by immunoSEQ multiplex PCR, yet TCRdb's version contains in-frame clones alone and is incomplete. Among approximately 47,000 clones, about 81% were seen once, and the ten largest hold 3%. The data stem from a study of long-term antiretroviral therapy in people with HIV. Study in general: Initial samples were collected about a decade before the 2015 immediate-ART recommendation.

Points from the study as a whole: Whichever time point was examined, clones expanded before ART dominated the repertoire. Patients on ART gained diversity, which nonetheless stayed below transplant donor controls.

V is TRBV5-1 and J is TRBJ2-2; 11 nucleotides match TRBD2. The starting material was unsorted PBMCs, obtained 0.8 years after starting antiretroviral therapy. The TCR sequence derives from a woman aged 18-29 years with HIV. CDR3 in amino acids: CASRLAGGPITGELFF. CDR3 coding DNA: TGCGCCAGCAGATTAGCGGGAGGGCCTATCACCGGGGAGCTGTTTTTT.